Listed here are 24 T cell receptor beta chains from one sample, sequenced in a study of cytomegalovirus exposure and HLA in healthy donors. The repertoire was sequenced with immunoSEQ multiplex PCR; TCRdb's copy has only in-frame clones and lacks some. The sample has roughly 220,000 clones; roughly 84% are singletons. The sample comprised PBMCs. The receptors derive from a woman in her twenties or thirties in good health and CMV-seropositive.

The chain recombines TRBV11-2 with TRBJ1-2; 7 bases line up with TRBD1. The CDR3 has 12 residues. V trimming: 3 bases; J trimming: 10 bases; junction bases outside the gene matches: 5. The germline CDR1 and CDR2 sequences are SGHAT and FQNNGV. In DNA form, the CDR3 reads TGTGCCAGCAGCTTCGACAGGGACGACTACACCTTC. It yields the protein CASSFDRDDYTF.

In its sample, this clone was seen a few times. The CDR3 sequence: CAWSHRTVVNTEAFF. The CDR3 DNA reads as TGTGCCTGGAGTCACAGGACAGTTGTGAACACTGAAGCTTTCTTT. V and J are TRBV30 and TRBJ1-1; possible D gene TRBD1, 6 bases. Germline values: CDR1 GTSNPN, CDR2 SVGIG (reference sequence). Trimming removed 2 bases at V and 0 bases at J, with 13 bases between. The CDR3 has 15 residues.

This chain uses TRBV5-4 with TRBJ1-4; TRBD1 is a possible D gene (6 bases). Trimming left V 4 bases short and J 6 bases short, with 13 bases between. Germline CDR1 SGHNT, CDR2 YYREEE (reference sequence). The CDR3 length is 14 residues. CDR3 DNA sequence: TGTGCCAGCAGCCGCGACAGGCCGGATGAAAAACTGTTTTTT. It yields the protein CASSRDRPDEKLFF.

A few counts support this clone. V usage is TRBV6-1 and J usage is TRBJ2-1; 8 nucleotides agree with TRBD1. The V gene end was trimmed by 0 bases and the J gene end by 3 bases; junction bases not matched to a gene: 4. Germline-derived CDR1 and CDR2 are MNHNS and SASEGT. The CDR3 contains 16 residues. As DNA, the CDR3 is TGTGCCAGCAGTGAAGCGGCCGGGACAGGCTACAATGAGCAGTTCTTC. Translated, it gives CASSEAAGTGYNEQFF.

This chain joins TRBV11-1 and TRBJ1-4; D remains unclear. The CDR3 runs 17 residues. Germline V gene lookup returns CDR1 SGHAT and CDR2 FQDESV (reference sequence). V was trimmed by 1 base and J by 7 bases, leaving 19 bases between them. The CDR3 region is CASSLVDGTALGEKLFF. CDR3 sequence (DNA): TGTGCCAGCAGCTTAGTCGATGGAACAGCCTTAGGTGAAAAACTGTTTTTT.

CDR3 region: CASSKGPGPYNEQFF. The CDR3 region has the DNA TGTGCCAGCAGTAAGGGACCGGGCCCCTACAATGAGCAGTTCTTC. V is TRBV6-1 and J is TRBJ2-1, with D tentatively TRBD1 or TRBD2 (5 bases each). Germline CDR1 and CDR2: MNHNS and SASEGT. The V end was cut by 5 bases, the J end by 2 bases, with 13 bases between. The CDR3 has 15 amino acids.

The chain recombines TRBV13 with TRBJ2-5; no firm D call. The length of the CDR3 is 13 residues. From germline, CDR1 is PRHDT and CDR2 FYEKMQ (reference sequence). Trimming shortened V by 5 bases and J by 4 bases, and 11 bases separated the two germline ends. The CDR3 DNA reads TGTGCCAGCAGCCCGAGCCGCGCAGAGACCCAGTACTTC. It specifies CASSPSRAETQYF.

The chain employs TRBV18 and TRBJ2-7, with 11 bases aligning to TRBD2. The germline gives CDR1 KGHSH, CDR2 LQKENI. After removal of 2 bases from V and 2 bases from J, the junction contained 11 bases not matched to a gene. The CDR3 has 18 residues. The DNA of the CDR3 is TGTGCCAGCTCACCATTCCCTTCGACTAGCGGGGCCGCCTACGAGCAGTACTTC. Residues: CASSPFPSTSGAAYEQYF.

The chain joins TRBV11-2 to TRBJ1-3; D gene ambiguous. Trimming pared 1 base from V and 3 bases from J, leaving 4 bases between. The CDR3 is 13 amino acids. The germline V gene encodes CDR1 SGHAT and CDR2 FQNNGV. The CDR3 DNA reads TGTGCCAGCAGCTTAGGGGATGGAAACACCATATATTTT. As protein: CASSLGDGNTIYF.

The rearrangement joins TRBV29-1 to TRBJ2-3; D may be TRBD1 or TRBD2 (5 bases each). The V end lost 7 bases, the J end lost 4 bases, and 18 bases lay between the germline ends. This CDR3 contains 14 residues. Germline CDR1 and CDR2: SQVTM and ANQGSEA. Here the CDR3 DNA reads TGCAGCGCCCCGGCGGGCAGGGACGCAGATACGCAGTATTTT. Translated: CSAPAGRDADTQYF.

The gene calls are TRBV27 and TRBJ1-5; no reliable D call. V lost 3 bases, J lost 0 bases, and 9 bases lay in between. CDR1 MNHEY and CDR2 SMNVEV come from the germline V gene (reference sequence). This CDR3 is built from 15 residues. This CDR3 reads CASSLEGYSNQPQHF. CDR3 nucleotides: TGTGCCAGCAGTTTGGAGGGATATAGCAATCAGCCCCAGCATTTT.

The J gene is TRBJ1-1, the V gene TRBV20-1; D is ambiguous. V gave up 6 bases and J gave up 4 bases, with 9 bases separating them. Germline V gene lookup returns CDR1 DFQATT and CDR2 SNEGSKA (reference sequence). This CDR3 comprises 11 residues. The chain's CDR3 is CSASGSTEAFF. DNA of the CDR3: TGCAGTGCCAGCGGGAGCACTGAAGCTTTCTTT.

V is TRBV5-6 and J is TRBJ2-7; the D is unclear. The germline V gene encodes CDR1 SGHDT and CDR2 YYEEEE. V was trimmed by 0 bases and J by 3 bases, leaving 10 bases between them. The CDR3 length is 14 residues. CDR3 loop: CASSLGTVDYEQYF. The CDR3 DNA is TGTGCCAGCAGCTTGGGGACGGTTGACTACGAGCAGTACTTC.

The chain is built from TRBV9 and TRBJ1-2; D is unresolved. The CDR3 is 15 residues long. Per germline, CDR1 SGDLS and CDR2 YYNGEE. Between the trimmed V and J ends, which lost 0 bases and 3 bases, there was a span of 12 bases. The CDR3 loop is CASSVAQDGDYGYTF. CDR3 DNA sequence: TGTGCCAGCAGCGTAGCTCAGGACGGGGACTATGGCTACACCTTC.

Comment on this clone: A read error may account for a junction end that differs from germline. The chain employs TRBV4-2 and TRBJ2-2; 11 bases map to TRBD2. Per germline, CDR1 LGHNA and CDR2 YNFKEQ. The CDR3 totals 20 residues. The DNA for the CDR3 is TGTGCCAGCAGCAAAGAACTAGCGGGAGTTTTAATGGGTTACACCGGGGAGCTGTTTTTT. This gives the protein CASSKELAGVLMGYTGELFF.

CDR3 sequence (DNA): TGTGCCCTTGGAGGGGTACAGCCCCAGCATTTT. Protein sequence: CALGGVQPQHF. V gene TRBV6-1 combines with J gene TRBJ1-5; D possibly corresponds to TRBD1 (5 bases). This CDR3 contains 11 residues. The V end was cut by 11 bases, the J end by 7 bases, with 12 bases between. Germline-derived CDR1 and CDR2 are MNHNS and SASEGT.

This clone was observed once. The chain carries TRBV2 and TRBJ2-7; no clear D gene. V lost 7 bases and J 4 bases, leaving 17 bases between the germline ends. Per germline, CDR1 SNHLY and CDR2 FYNNEI. This CDR3 has 14 amino acids. For the CDR3, the DNA is TGTGCCAGCATTCTCAATCTCCTCCAGTACGAGCAGTACTTC. Its protein is CASILNLLQYEQYF.

The chain links TRBV9 to TRBJ2-1; 7 bases agree with TRBD2. CDR1 and CDR2 (germline): SGDLS, YYNGEE. J gave up 0 bases and V 3 bases, and 3 bases lay outside the gene matches. The CDR3 runs 15 residues. DNA of the CDR3: TGTGCCAGCAGCGGAACGGGAGGCTCCTACAATGAGCAGTTCTTC. This codes for CASSGTGGSYNEQFF.

The rearrangement uses TRBV6-1 and TRBJ1-4, with 7 bases lining up with TRBD1. Germline trimming cut 4 bases from V and 0 bases from J; bases unmatched to any gene: 5. Germline V lookup: CDR1 MNHNS, CDR2 SASEGT. There are 16 residues in the CDR3. The CDR3 is CASSVDRSATNEKLFF. In DNA, the CDR3 is TGTGCCAGCAGTGTGGACAGGAGTGCAACTAATGAAAAACTGTTTTTT.

The chain has TRBV11-2 and TRBJ2-1; TRBD2 matches at 11 bases. The J segment lost 6 bases and the V segment lost 4 bases, leaving 8 bases of the junction unmatched. The CDR3 totals 16 residues. The germline V gene has CDR1 SGHAT and CDR2 FQNNGV. CDR3 loop: CASSSQPGLAANEQFF. In nucleotides, the CDR3 is TGTGCCAGCAGCTCCCAGCCGGGACTAGCGGCCAATGAGCAGTTCTTC.

V gene TRBV28 combines with J gene TRBJ2-7; D assignment may be TRBD1 or TRBD2 (6 bases each). V was cut by 5 bases and J by 2 bases, with 16 bases left in between. The CDR3 has 15 residues. Germline CDR1 and CDR2: MDHEN and SYDVKM. For the CDR3, the DNA is TGTGCCAGCAGTAGGGGGGCAGGCATACCCTACGAGCAGTACTTC. It is translated as CASSRGAGIPYEQYF.

The gene calls are TRBV5-1 and TRBJ2-2; tentatively, D is TRBD2 (5 bases). Trimming cost V 4 bases and J 2 bases, with 15 bases left between them. Germline CDR1 SGHRS, CDR2 YFSETQ. CDR3 length: 16 residues. CDR3 amino acids: CASSPVGSFNTGELFF. The CDR3 DNA follows: TGCGCCAGCAGCCCAGTGGGGAGCTTTAACACCGGGGAGCTGTTTTTT.

V and J are TRBV19 and TRBJ2-7, with 7 bases aligning to TRBD1. Germline V CDR1 and CDR2: LNHDA, SQIVND (reference sequence). The CDR3 is made up of 15 amino acids. With 6 bases clipped from V and 0 bases from J, the junction kept 8 bases outside the gene matches. CDR3 DNA: TGTGCCAGTAGCGCTCGGGGACAGAGCTCCTACGAGCAGTACTTC. It specifies CASSARGQSSYEQYF.

This clone was seen once. The chain combines TRBV18 with TRBJ2-3, with no clear D. The V end was cut by 0 bases, the J end by 5 bases, with 6 bases between. The CDR3 covers 13 residues. Germline CDR1 KGHSH, CDR2 LQKENI. CDR3 DNA sequence: TGTGCCAGCTCACCACCGACTGAAGATACGCAGTATTTT. Translated, it gives CASSPPTEDTQYF. Full variable domain (outside the CDR3, taken from reference TRBV18 and TRBJ2-3): NAGVMQNPRHLVRRRGQEARLRCSPMKGHSHVYWYRQLPEEGLKFMVYLQKENIIDESGMPKERFSAEFPKEGPSILRIQQVVRGDSAAYFCASSPPTEDTQYFGPGTRLTVL.